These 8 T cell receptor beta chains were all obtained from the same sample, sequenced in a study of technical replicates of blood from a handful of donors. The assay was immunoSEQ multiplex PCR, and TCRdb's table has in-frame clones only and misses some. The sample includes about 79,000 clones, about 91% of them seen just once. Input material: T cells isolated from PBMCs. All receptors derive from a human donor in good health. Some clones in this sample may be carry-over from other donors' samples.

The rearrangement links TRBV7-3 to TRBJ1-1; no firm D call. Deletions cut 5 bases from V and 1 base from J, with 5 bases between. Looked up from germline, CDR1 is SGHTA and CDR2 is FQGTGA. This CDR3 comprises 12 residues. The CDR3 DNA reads TGTGCCAGCAGCCATCCGAACACTGAAGCTTTCTTT. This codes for CASSHPNTEAFF. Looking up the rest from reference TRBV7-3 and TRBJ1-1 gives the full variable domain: GAGVSQTPSNKVTEKGKYVELRCDPISGHTALYWYRQSLGQGPEFLIYFQGTGAADDSGLPNDRFFAVRPEGSVSTLKIQRTERGDSAVYLCASSHPNTEAFFGQGTRLTVV.

The CDR3 protein is CASTTGNQPQHF. In DNA form, the CDR3 reads TGTGCCAGCACCACAGGAAATCAGCCCCAGCATTTT. The chain recombines TRBV25-1 with TRBJ1-5, with a tentative D call TRBD1 (5 bases). Trimming stripped 7 bases from V and 4 bases from J, with 8 bases between. Germline V gene lookup returns CDR1 MGHDK and CDR2 SYGVNS. CDR3 length: 12 amino acids.

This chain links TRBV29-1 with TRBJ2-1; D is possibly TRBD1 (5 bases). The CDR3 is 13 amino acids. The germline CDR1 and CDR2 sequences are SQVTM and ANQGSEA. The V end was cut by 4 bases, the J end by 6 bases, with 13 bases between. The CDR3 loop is CSVAETEINEQFF. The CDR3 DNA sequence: TGCAGCGTTGCCGAGACAGAAATCAATGAGCAGTTCTTC.

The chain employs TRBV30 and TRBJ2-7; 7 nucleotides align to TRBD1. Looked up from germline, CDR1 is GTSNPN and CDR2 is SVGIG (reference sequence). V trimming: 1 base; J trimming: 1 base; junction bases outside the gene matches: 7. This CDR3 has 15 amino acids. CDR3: CAWSGVTGWSYEQYF. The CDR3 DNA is TGTGCCTGGAGTGGAGTGACAGGGTGGTCCTACGAGCAGTACTTC.

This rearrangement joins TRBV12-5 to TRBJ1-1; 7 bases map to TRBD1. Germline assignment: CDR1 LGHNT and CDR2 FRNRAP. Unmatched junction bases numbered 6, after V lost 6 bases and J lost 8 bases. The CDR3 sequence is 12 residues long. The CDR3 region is CASGARTGEAFF. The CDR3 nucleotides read TGTGCTAGTGGCGCTAGGACAGGAGAAGCTTTCTTT.

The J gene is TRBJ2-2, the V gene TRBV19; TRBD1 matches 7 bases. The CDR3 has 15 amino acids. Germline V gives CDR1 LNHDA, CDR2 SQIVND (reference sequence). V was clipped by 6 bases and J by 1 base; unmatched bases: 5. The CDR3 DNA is TGTGCCAGTAGCCACGGGACAGTGAACACCGGGGAGCTGTTTTTT. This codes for CASSHGTVNTGELFF.

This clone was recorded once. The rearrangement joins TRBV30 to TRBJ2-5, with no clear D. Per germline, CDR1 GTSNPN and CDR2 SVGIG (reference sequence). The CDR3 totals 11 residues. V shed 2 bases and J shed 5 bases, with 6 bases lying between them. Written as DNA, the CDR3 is TGTGCCTGGAGTTCTGCGGAGACCCAGTACTTC. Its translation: CAWSSAETQYF.

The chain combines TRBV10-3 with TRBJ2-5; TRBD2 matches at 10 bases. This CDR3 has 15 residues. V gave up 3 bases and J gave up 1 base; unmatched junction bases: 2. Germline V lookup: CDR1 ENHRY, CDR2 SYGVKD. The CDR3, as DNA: TGTGCCATCAGTGACACTAGCGGGACCCAAGAGACCCAGTACTTC. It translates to CAISDTSGTQETQYF.